This paragraph reports one TCR beta chain. Antigen specificity is unknown. V was cut by 2 bases and J by 8 bases, with 14 bases left in between. CDR3 length: 14 amino acids. CDR1 is SGHNT and CDR2 is YYREEE in the germline V gene (reference sequence). PCR primers comprised 60 Vbeta and 13 Jbeta primers. The table came from immunoSEQ multiplex PCR; TCRdb's copy has only in-frame clones and leaves some out. This sample has roughly 86,000 clones, with over 60% found just once. This sample is drawn from a study of cytomegalovirus exposure and HLA in healthy donors. Study details: Of all 400 or so donors who were genotyped, 70% to 85% belonged to the Caucasian-associated ancestry cluster.

Overall study findings and caveats: Presence/absence comparisons presumed near-even sequencing depth among donors. According to an earlier analysis, most TCR beta V segments yielded productive rearrangements about 90% or about 30% of the time. A few CMV-associated chains were confirmed in vitro to be specific for CMV antigens.

The sample consisted of PBMCs. The source of this sequence is a man younger than 40 in good health and CMV-seronegative. J is TRBJ2-1 and V is TRBV5-4; perhaps TRBD2 as D (6 bases). The CDR3 here is CASSFDWGGDEQFF. In nucleotides, the CDR3 is TGTGCCAGCAGCTTCGATTGGGGCGGGGATGAGCAGTTCTTC.